This TCR beta chain was sequenced during a study of OX40 agonist ivuxolimab in advanced cancers. Turning to the study itself: Patients received ivuxolimab, an agonistic anti-OX40 (CD134) antibody.

The CDR3 extends over 14 amino acids. V dropped 1 base and J dropped 3 bases, with 10 bases sitting between them. Germline CDR1 KGHSH, CDR2 LQKENI. Assay used: immunoSEQ multiplex PCR; TCRdb lists only in-frame clones, some missing. This sample has approximately 43,000 clones, with 85% found just once. The clonotype originates from an adult with an advanced solid tumor such as melanoma, head and neck, liver or kidney cancer. The sample was CD4+ or CD8+ T cells sorted from blood, taken in a trial of the OX40 agonist ivuxolimab. This chain links TRBV18 with TRBJ2-7; possible D gene TRBD2, 5 bases. CDR3 protein: CASSPRGILYEQYF. The CDR3 DNA sequence: TGTGCCAGCTCACCACGAGGGATCCTCTACGAGCAGTACTTC. Combining the CDR3 with reference TRBV18 and TRBJ2-7 gives the whole variable domain NAGVMQNPRHLVRRRGQEARLRCSPMKGHSHVYWYRQLPEEGLKFMVYLQKENIIDESGMPKERFSAEFPKEGPSILRIQQVVRGDSAAYFCASSPRGILYEQYFGPGTRLTVT.